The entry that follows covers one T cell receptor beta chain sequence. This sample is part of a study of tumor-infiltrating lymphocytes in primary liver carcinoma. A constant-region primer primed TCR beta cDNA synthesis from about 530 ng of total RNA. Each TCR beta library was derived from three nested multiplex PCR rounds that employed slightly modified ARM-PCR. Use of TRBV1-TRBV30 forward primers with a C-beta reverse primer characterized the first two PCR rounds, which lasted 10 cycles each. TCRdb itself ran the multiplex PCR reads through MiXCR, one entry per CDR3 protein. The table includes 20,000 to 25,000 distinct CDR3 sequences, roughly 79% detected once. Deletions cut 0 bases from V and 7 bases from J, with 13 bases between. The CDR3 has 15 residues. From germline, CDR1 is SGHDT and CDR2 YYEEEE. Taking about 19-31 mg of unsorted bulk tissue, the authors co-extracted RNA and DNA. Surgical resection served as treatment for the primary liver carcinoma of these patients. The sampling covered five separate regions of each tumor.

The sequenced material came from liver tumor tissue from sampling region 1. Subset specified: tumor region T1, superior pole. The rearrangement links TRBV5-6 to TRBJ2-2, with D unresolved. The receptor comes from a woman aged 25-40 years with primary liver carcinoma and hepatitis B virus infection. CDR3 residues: CASSLATRLNGELFF. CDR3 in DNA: TGTGCCAGCAGCTTGGCAACCAGACTCAACGGGGAGCTGTTTTTT.